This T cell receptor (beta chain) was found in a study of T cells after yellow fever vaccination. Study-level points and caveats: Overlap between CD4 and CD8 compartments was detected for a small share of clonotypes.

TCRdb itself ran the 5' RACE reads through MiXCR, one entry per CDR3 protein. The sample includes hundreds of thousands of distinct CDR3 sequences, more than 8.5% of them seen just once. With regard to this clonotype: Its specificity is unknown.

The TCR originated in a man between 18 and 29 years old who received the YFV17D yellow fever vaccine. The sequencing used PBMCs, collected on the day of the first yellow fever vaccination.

CDR3 protein: CASSLVSSHPRETQYF. The CDR3 coding sequence is TGTGCCAGCAGCTTAGTTTCTAGCCACCCCCGGGAGACCCAGTACTTC. This chain uses TRBV7-9 with TRBJ2-5, with D perhaps TRBD2 (5 bases). Germline V gene data show CDR1 as SEHNR and CDR2 as FQNEAQ (reference sequence). With 1 base removed from V and 5 bases from J, the gap between germline ends came to 17 bases. CDR3 size: 16 residues. Supplemented by reference TRBV7-9 and TRBJ2-5, the full variable domain reads DTGVSQNPRHKITKRGQNVTFRCDPISEHNRLYWYRQTLGQGPEFLTYFQNEAQLEKSRLLSDRFSAERPKGSFSTLEIQRTEQGDSAMYLCASSLVSSHPRETQYFGPGTRLLVL.